This is a list of T cell receptor beta chains from one sample in a study of T cells after yellow fever vaccination. TCRdb reprocessed the 5' RACE reads via MiXCR and lists one record per CDR3 protein. Of more than 75,000 distinct CDR3 sequences listed, 8% to 10% are singletons. The source material was CD8+ T cells not binding an NS4B(214-222) dextramer, sorted from PBMCs, sampled around 16 days after the first yellow fever vaccination. The receptors were sampled from a young man who received the YFV17D yellow fever vaccine. The CDR3 runs from the conserved cysteine through the conserved F or W. A D gene is named only where the DNA matches it firmly. A row's size may be missing; if present it is once, few, many or a size class.

V gene	clone size	J gene	D gene	CDR3 DNA	CDR3 protein
TRBV4-1	NA	TRBJ1-1	NA	TGCGCCAGCAGCCGCGGACCGGACACTGAAGCTTTCTTT	CASSRGPDTEAFF
TRBV2	NA	TRBJ2-2	NA	TGTGCCAGCAGGAACAGGGCAATGTCGAACACCGGGGAGCTGTTTTTT	CASRNRAMSNTGELFF
TRBV6-2/TRBV6-3	NA	TRBJ2-2	NA	TGTGCCAGCAGTTACCCCAGGGGCGGGGAGCTGTTTTTT	CASSYPRGGELFF
TRBV4-1	many	TRBJ2-1	NA	TGCGCCAGCAGCCAAAGGGGCCGCGAGGGTCTCAATGAGCAGTTCTTC	CASSQRGREGLNEQFF
TRBV12-5	NA	TRBJ2-3	NA	TGTGCTAGTGGTTTGGGACTAATCTCGGATACGCAGTATTTT	CASGLGLISDTQYF
TRBV3-1	few	TRBJ2-5	NA	TGTGCCAGCAGCCAACCCGGGACTTTAGTGGAGACCCAGTACTTC	CASSQPGTLVETQYF
TRBV24-1	NA	TRBJ2-5	NA	TGTGCCACCAGTGATTTTACAGGGCCAAACCAAGAGACCCAGTACTTC	CATSDFTGPNQETQYF
TRBV27	few	TRBJ2-3	TRBD1	TGTGCCAGCAGCGGACAGGGGGGAAATACGCAGTATTTT	CASSGQGGNTQYF
TRBV7-3	NA	TRBJ2-1	TRBD2	TGTGCCAGCAGCTTGGGACTAACTTATTACAATGAGCAGTTCTTC	CASSLGLTYYNEQFF
TRBV25-1	NA	TRBJ2-3	TRBD1	TGTGCCAGCAGGGGTAAGGGGGCGCATGATACGCAGTATTTT	CASRGKGAHDTQYF
TRBV4-2	NA	TRBJ2-3	NA	TGTGCCAGCAGCCAAGATTTAGGCCCTGACCTCCCAGATACGCAGTATTTT	CASSQDLGPDLPDTQYF
TRBV7-9	few	TRBJ1-1	NA	TGTGCCAGCAGCTTAGCCGGACACCGGACAACAGAATTT	CASSLAGHRTTEF
TRBV19	few	TRBJ2-2	NA	TGTGCCAGTAGTATAAACAGGGTTACCGGGGAGCTGTTTTTT	CASSINRVTGELFF
TRBV7-9	many	TRBJ2-1	NA	TGTGCCAGCAGCTTTACTAGGAATGAGCAGTTCTTC	CASSFTRNEQFF
TRBV20-1	many	TRBJ2-3	TRBD2	TGCAGTGCTAGTAGCGGGGGGCATACGCAGTATTTT	CSASSGGHTQYF
TRBV19	few	TRBJ2-3	NA	TGTGCCAGTAGTATACTAGTCTTCGATACGCAGTATTTT	CASSILVFDTQYF
TRBV4-1	few	TRBJ2-7	NA	TGCGCCAGCAGCCCCCTGGGGGGCGGGGGATCCGAGCAGTACTTC	CASSPLGGGGSEQYF
TRBV5-6	NA	TRBJ2-1	NA	TGTGCCAGCAGCGCGGGGGCCTTCTCCTACAATGAGCAGTTCTTC	CASSAGAFSYNEQFF
TRBV7-2	NA	TRBJ1-2	NA	TGTGCCAGCAGCCAACCGGGGTATGGCTACACCTTC	CASSQPGYGYTF
TRBV6-5	NA	TRBJ2-1	NA	TGTGCCAGCAGTTACGGAGGAAATGAGCAGTTCTTC	CASSYGGNEQFF
TRBV12-3/TRBV12-4	many	TRBJ2-1	NA	TGTGCCAGCAGCTACGGGGGTGAGCAGTTCTTC	CASSYGGEQFF
TRBV7-9	few	TRBJ1-5	NA	TGTGCCAGCAGCTCCGGCCCGGGGGGCAATCAGCCCCAGCATTTT	CASSSGPGGNQPQHF
TRBV15	many	TRBJ2-5	NA	TGTGCCACCAGCACCGGGGATGTCCAAGAGACCCAGTACTTC	CATSTGDVQETQYF
TRBV21-1	few	TRBJ2-2	NA	TGTGCCAGCAGCAAGTTCCCTAATCCCGGGGAGCTGTTTTTT	CASSKFPNPGELFF
TRBV6-2/TRBV6-3	NA	TRBJ1-1	NA	TGTGCCAGCAGTCGGATGGGCCAGGGCACGGCTTTCTTT	CASSRMGQGTAFF
TRBV20-1	many	TRBJ2-2	NA	TGCAGTGCTAGAGTCAGCTCCACCGGGGAGCTGTTTTTT	CSARVSSTGELFF
TRBV4-3	NA	TRBJ2-7	NA	TGCGCCAGCAGCCAACACTCCGGGACAAACTCCTACGAGCAGTACTTC	CASSQHSGTNSYEQYF
TRBV6-2/TRBV6-3	few	TRBJ2-1	NA	TGTGCCAGCAGTTATTCGCGGAGTACGTTCGACAATGAGCAGTTCTTC	CASSYSRSTFDNEQFF
TRBV20-1	few	TRBJ2-1	NA	TGCAGTGCTAGTAGGCCGGAGCAGTTCTTC	CSASRPEQFF
TRBV7-9	NA	TRBJ2-2	TRBD2	TGTGCCAACTCCGGGACTAGCGGGGGCACCGGGGAGCTGTTTTTT	CANSGTSGGTGELFF
TRBV27	few	TRBJ2-5	TRBD2	TGTGCCAGCTCTTTAACTGTGGGGGGGGATTCGGAGACCCAGTACTTC	CASSLTVGGDSETQYF
TRBV3-1	NA	TRBJ2-7	NA	TGTGCCAGCAGCCAAGATATAACGGGGAAGTACGAGCAGTACTTC	CASSQDITGKYEQYF
TRBV11-3	few	TRBJ2-2	NA	TGTGCCAGCAGCTCGGATCCGAACACCGGGGAGCTGTTTTTT	CASSSDPNTGELFF
TRBV7-9	NA	TRBJ2-1	TRBD2	TGTGCCAGCACCCCAACGCGCCTAGCGGGGGGGCATGAGCAGTTCTTC	CASTPTRLAGGHEQFF